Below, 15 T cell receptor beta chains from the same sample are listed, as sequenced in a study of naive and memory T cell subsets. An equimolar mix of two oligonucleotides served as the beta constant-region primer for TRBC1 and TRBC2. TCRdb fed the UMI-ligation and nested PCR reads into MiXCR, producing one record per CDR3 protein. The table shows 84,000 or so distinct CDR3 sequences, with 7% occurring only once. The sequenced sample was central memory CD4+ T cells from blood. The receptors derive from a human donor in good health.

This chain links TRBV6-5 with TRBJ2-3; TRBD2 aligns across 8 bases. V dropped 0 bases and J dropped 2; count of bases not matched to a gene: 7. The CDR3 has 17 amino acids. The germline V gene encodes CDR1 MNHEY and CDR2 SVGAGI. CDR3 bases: TGTGCCAGCAGTTACTCCCGGACTAGCATCTCCACAGATACGCAGTATTTT. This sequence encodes CASSYSRTSISTDTQYF.

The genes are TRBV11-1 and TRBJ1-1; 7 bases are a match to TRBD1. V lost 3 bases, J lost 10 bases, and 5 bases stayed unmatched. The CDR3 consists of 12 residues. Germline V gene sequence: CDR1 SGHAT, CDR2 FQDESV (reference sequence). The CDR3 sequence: CASSLTGFVAFF. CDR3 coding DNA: TGTGCCAGCAGCTTGACAGGGTTTGTAGCTTTCTTT.

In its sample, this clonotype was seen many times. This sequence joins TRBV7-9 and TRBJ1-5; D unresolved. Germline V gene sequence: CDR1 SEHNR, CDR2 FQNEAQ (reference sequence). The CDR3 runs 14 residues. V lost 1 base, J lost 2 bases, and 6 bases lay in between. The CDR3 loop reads CASSLGQGNQPQHF. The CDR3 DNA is TGTGCCAGCAGCTTAGGCCAGGGCAATCAGCCCCAGCATTTT.

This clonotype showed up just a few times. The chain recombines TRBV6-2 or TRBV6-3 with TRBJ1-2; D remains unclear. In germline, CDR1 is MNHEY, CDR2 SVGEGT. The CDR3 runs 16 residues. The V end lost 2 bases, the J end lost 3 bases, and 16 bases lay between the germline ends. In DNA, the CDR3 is TGTGCCAGCAGTTACAACCCAGCTTCACGAGACTATGGCTACACCTTC. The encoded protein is CASSYNPASRDYGYTF.

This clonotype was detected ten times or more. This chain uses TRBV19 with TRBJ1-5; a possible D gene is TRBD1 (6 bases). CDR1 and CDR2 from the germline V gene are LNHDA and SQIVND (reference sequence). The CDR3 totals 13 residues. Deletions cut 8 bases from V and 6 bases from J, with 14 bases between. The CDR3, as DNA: TGTGCCAGTGCAGGGGAAGTTTTTCAGCCCCAGCATTTT. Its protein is CASAGEVFQPQHF.

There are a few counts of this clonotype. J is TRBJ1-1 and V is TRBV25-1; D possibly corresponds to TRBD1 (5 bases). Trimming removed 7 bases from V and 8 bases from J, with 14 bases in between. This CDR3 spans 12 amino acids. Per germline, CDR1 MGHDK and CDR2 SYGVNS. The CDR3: CASTKTRGEAFF. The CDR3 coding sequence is TGTGCCAGCACCAAAACTAGGGGAGAAGCTTTCTTT.

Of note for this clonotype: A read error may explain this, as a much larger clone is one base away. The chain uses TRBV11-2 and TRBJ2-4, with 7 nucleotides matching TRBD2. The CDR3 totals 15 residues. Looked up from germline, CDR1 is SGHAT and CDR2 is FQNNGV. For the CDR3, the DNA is TGTACCAGCCGCCGACTAGCAGGAGCCAAAAACATTCAGTACTTC. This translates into CTSRRLAGAKNIQYF.

The CDR3 region has the DNA TGTGCCAGCACTTTGGGCGGCGGATCCTACGAGCAGTACTTC. This codes for CASTLGGGSYEQYF. The chain couples TRBV7-6 to TRBJ2-7; D is uncertain. Trimming removed 7 bases from V and 1 base from J, with 14 bases in between. Germline assignment: CDR1 SGHVS and CDR2 FNYEAQ. This CDR3 is built from 14 residues.

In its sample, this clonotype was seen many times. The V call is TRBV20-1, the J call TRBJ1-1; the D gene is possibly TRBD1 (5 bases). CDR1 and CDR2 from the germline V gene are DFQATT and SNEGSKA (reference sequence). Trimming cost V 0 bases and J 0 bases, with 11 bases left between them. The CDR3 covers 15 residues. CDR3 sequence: CSARDFRQLNTEAFF. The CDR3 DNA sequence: TGCAGTGCTAGAGATTTTAGACAGCTGAACACTGAAGCTTTCTTT.

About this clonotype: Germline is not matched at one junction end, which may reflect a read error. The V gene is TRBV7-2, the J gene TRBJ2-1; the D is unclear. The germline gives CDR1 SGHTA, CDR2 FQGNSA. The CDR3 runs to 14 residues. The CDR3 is CASNLAARNNEQFF. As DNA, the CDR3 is TGTGCCAGCAACTTAGCTGCCAGGAATAATGAGCAGTTCTTC.

The CDR3 DNA is TGCAGCGTTGGGGTGGGGCGTGGGGCTTTCTTT. Translated, it gives CSVGVGRGAFF. The V call is TRBV29-1, the J call TRBJ1-1; the D gene is possibly TRBD1 (5 bases). CDR3 length equals 11 residues. Germline V gene data show CDR1 as SQVTM and CDR2 as ANQGSEA. V gave up 4 bases and J gave up 11 bases, with 14 bases separating them.

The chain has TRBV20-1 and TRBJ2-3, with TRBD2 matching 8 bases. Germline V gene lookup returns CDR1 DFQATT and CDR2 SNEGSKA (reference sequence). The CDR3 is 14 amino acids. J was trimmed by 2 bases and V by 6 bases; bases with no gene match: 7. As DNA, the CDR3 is TGCAGTGCCGTAGCGGGAAGGCTCACAGATACGCAGTATTTT. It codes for CSAVAGRLTDTQYF.

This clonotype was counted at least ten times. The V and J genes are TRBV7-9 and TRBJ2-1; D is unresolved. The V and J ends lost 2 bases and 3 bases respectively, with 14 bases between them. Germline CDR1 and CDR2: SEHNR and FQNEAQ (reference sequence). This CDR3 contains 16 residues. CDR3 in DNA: TGTGCCAGCAGCTTACAATTCCGATTGAGCTACAATGAGCAGTTCTTC. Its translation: CASSLQFRLSYNEQFF.

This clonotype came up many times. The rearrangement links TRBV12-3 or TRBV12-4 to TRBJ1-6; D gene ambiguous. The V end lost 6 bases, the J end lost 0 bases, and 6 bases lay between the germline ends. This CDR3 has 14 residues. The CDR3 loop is CASRQSSYNSPLHF. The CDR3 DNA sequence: TGTGCCAGCAGACAGAGCTCCTATAATTCACCCCTCCACTTT.

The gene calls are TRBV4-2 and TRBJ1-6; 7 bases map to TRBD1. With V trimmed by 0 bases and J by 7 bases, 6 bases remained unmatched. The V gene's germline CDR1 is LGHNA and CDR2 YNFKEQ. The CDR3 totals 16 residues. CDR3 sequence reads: CASSQETGTANSPLHF. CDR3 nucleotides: TGTGCCAGCAGCCAAGAGACAGGGACGGCCAATTCACCCCTCCACTTT.